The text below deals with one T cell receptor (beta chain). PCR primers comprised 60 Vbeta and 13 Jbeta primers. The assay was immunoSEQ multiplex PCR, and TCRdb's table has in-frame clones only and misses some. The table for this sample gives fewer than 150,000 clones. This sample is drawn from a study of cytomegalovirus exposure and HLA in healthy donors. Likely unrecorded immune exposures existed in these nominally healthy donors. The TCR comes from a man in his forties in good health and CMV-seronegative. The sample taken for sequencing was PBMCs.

In nucleotides, the CDR3 is TGCGCCAGCAGCTTGGGGCGGACAGGGGTGACCGGGGAGCTGTTTTTT. It translates to CASSLGRTGVTGELFF. The chain has TRBV5-1 and TRBJ2-2, with TRBD1 identical over 9 bases. CDR3 length: 16 amino acids. V was clipped by 0 bases and J by 5 bases; unmatched bases: 5. Germline lookup yields CDR1 SGHRS and CDR2 YFSETQ. The variable domain in full, completed from reference TRBV5-1 and TRBJ2-2, reads KAGVTQTPRYLIKTRGQQVTLSCSPISGHRSVSWYQQTPGQGLQFLFEYFSETQRNKGNFPGRFSGRQFSNSRSEMNVSTLELGDSALYLCASSLGRTGVTGELFFGEGSRLTVL.